This is a list of T cell receptor beta chains from one sample in a study of shared clonotypes between healthy human individuals. Libraries were prepared by immunoSEQ multiplex PCR; TCRdb keeps only in-frame clonotypes and omits some of them. The sample carries about 2 million clones, around 96% recorded once. What was sequenced was naive CD8+ T cells sorted from blood. These receptors came from a man in his late teens or twenties in good health. Each CDR3 is given with its conserved first and last residue. D genes are given only for firm matches. Rows may omit the clone size; those that give it use once, few, many or a size class.

d_call j_call v_call clone_size cdr3_nt cdr3_aa
- TRBJ2-7 TRBV6-6 - TGTGCCAGCAGCCCTTCCTACGAGCAGTACTTC CASSPSYEQYF
TRBD1 TRBJ1-6 TRBV19 - TGTGCCAGTAGTATCGACAGGGAATCACCCCTCCACTTT CASSIDRESPLHF
- TRBJ1-1 TRBV7-9 - TGTGCCAGCAGCTTAGGTACGGGGGCTAATACTGAAGCTTTCTTT CASSLGTGANTEAFF
- TRBJ2-1 TRBV5-4 - TGTGCCAGCAGCTTGTGGGACGAGAGGGATGAGCAGTTCTTC CASSLWDERDEQFF
- TRBJ2-1 TRBV7-9 - TGTGCCAGCAGCTTAACGGTACTAGGAAATGAGCAGTTCTTC CASSLTVLGNEQFF
- TRBJ2-7 TRBV6-6 once TGTGCCAGCAGTTACTCAGGGGGGCCTGACGAGCAGTACTTC CASSYSGGPDEQYF
- TRBJ2-2 TRBV19 - TGTGCCAGTAGTATCGGGAGCGGGGAGCTGTTTTTT CASSIGSGELFF
- TRBJ1-2 TRBV27 - TGTGCCAGCAGTTTATCTGGAGGAAACTATGGCTACACCTTC CASSLSGGNYGYTF
- TRBJ2-1 TRBV11-2 - TGTGCCAGCAGCCCATCCGTTGGGGCGACTTTATTAGATGAGCAGTTCTTC CASSPSVGATLLDEQFF
TRBD2 TRBJ2-1 TRBV6-5 - TGTGCCAGCAGCCTACTAGCGACCTACAATGAGCAGTTCTTC CASSLLATYNEQFF
- TRBJ1-2 TRBV28 - TGTGCCAGCAGTTTACAGGAAGCGGGCGGCTACACCTTC CASSLQEAGGYTF
TRBD1 TRBJ2-7 TRBV19 - TGTGCCAGTGGACAGGGGGTAAACGAGCAGTACTTC CASGQGVNEQYF
TRBD1 TRBJ2-4 TRBV6-1 - TGTGCCAGCAGTGTGACCGGGACAGAAAACATTCAGTACTTC CASSVTGTENIQYF
TRBD1 TRBJ1-1 TRBV4-1 - TGCGCCAGCAGCCAAGTGTTAGGGACAGAGAGAGGTGAAGCTTTCTTT CASSQVLGTERGEAFF
TRBD1 TRBJ1-5 TRBV5-1 - TGCGCCAGCCGAAACCGGGACAGGAGAAATCAGCCCCAGCATTTT CASRNRDRRNQPQHF
- TRBJ2-1 TRBV20-1 - TGCAGTGCGCCGGATTACAATGAGCAGTTCTTC CSAPDYNEQFF
- TRBJ2-1 TRBV5-1 - TGCGCCAGCAGCCTGGACGGTGCCAATGAGCAGTTCTTC CASSLDGANEQFF
TRBD2 TRBJ2-7 TRBV29-1 - TGCAGCGCAAAACTAGCGGGGGCCTCCTACGAGCAGTACTTC CSAKLAGASYEQYF
TRBD2 TRBJ2-1 TRBV28 once TGTGCCAGCAGTTTGGGAGGGAGGGTCTACGAGCAGTTCTTC CASSLGGRVYEQFF
- TRBJ2-2 TRBV7-2 - TGTGCCAGCAGCCCCACATCCGGAACCGGGGAGCTGTTTTTT CASSPTSGTGELFF
- TRBJ1-2 TRBV2 few TGTGCCAGCTTCGGCGGAATCTATGGCTACACCTTC CASFGGIYGYTF
TRBD1 TRBJ1-1 TRBV28 - TGTGCCAGCAGTTCGGACAGGGGCCGCAACACTGAAGCTTTCTTT CASSSDRGRNTEAFF
TRBD2 TRBJ2-7 TRBV27 - TGTGCCAGCAGTTTAGTCGCTAGCGGGAGTCCATACGAGCAGTACTTC CASSLVASGSPYEQYF